Following are 29 T cell receptor beta chains from one sample sequenced in a study of blood T cell repertoires in COVID-19. This table comes from immunoSEQ multiplex PCR, and its TCRdb copy is limited to in-frame clones, with some not included. Among tens of thousands of clones listed, almost 85% were seen once. The source material was peripheral blood. These receptors originate from a man in his 60s with acute or convalescent COVID-19.

This clone was seen more than once but under ten times. V usage is TRBV7-2 and J usage is TRBJ2-7; the match to TRBD2 covers 10 bases. The CDR3 spans 14 residues. Germline CDR1 is SGHTA and CDR2 is FQGNSA. V lost 3 bases and J lost 7; bases outside the gene matches: 6. In DNA, the CDR3 is TGTGCCAGCAGCTTTAGCGGGAGGACGGGGGAGCAGTACTTC. Protein sequence: CASSFSGRTGEQYF.

DNA for the CDR3: TGTGCCAGCAGCTTCACCAAAGGAGATGAGCAGTTCTTC. It translates to CASSFTKGDEQFF. The chain has TRBV7-2 and TRBJ2-1; D remains ambiguous. V was clipped by 3 bases and J by 8 bases, with 11 bases between them. This CDR3 has 13 residues. Germline loops: CDR1 SGHTA, CDR2 FQGNSA.

This clone was detected only once. A junction end diverges from the germline sequence, so it may reflect a read error. V is TRBV7-7 and J is TRBJ2-5; 8 bases fit TRBD2. CDR1 and CDR2 (germline): SSHAT, FNYEAQ (reference sequence). The CDR3 loop spans 15 amino acids. The CDR3 protein is CASSLAGTRDETQYF. CDR3 nucleotides: TGTGCTAGCAGCTTAGCCGGGACTAGGGATGAGACCCAGTACTTC.

The V gene is TRBV5-1, the J gene TRBJ1-1; the D is unclear. Germline V gene data show CDR1 as SGHRS and CDR2 as YFSETQ. The CDR3 contains 16 residues. Trimming took off 3 bases at V and 0 bases at J, with 15 bases between the two ends. The CDR3: CASSYLDTTMNTEAFF. CDR3 bases: TGCGCCAGCAGCTACCTTGACACCACCATGAACACTGAAGCTTTCTTT.

This chain connects TRBV5-1 to TRBJ1-1; 8 positions match TRBD1. This CDR3 region has 15 residues. Losses at the gene ends were 0 bases for V and 5 bases for J; bases not matched to a gene: 6. Looked up from germline, CDR1 is SGHRS and CDR2 is YFSETQ. The CDR3 spells CASSLDAGGYTEAFF. In DNA form, the CDR3 reads TGCGCCAGCAGCTTGGATGCAGGGGGCTATACTGAAGCTTTCTTT.

This chain links TRBV3-1 (or the pseudogene TRBV3-2) with TRBJ2-1; 10 bases agree with TRBD2. Unmatched junction bases numbered 4, after V lost 4 bases and J lost 4 bases. This CDR3 has 15 amino acids. Germline loops: CDR1 LGHDT, CDR2 YNNKEL (reference sequence). The CDR3 sequence: CASSPSGGVYNEQFF. CDR3 nucleotides: TGTGCCAGCAGCCCTAGCGGGGGAGTTTACAATGAGCAGTTCTTC.

The V gene is TRBV15, the J gene TRBJ2-5; 8 bases fit TRBD1. Unmatched junction bases numbered 7, after V lost 3 bases and J lost 4 bases. Per the germline V gene, CDR1 is LNHNV and CDR2 is YYDKDF (reference sequence). The CDR3 extends over 15 amino acids. The CDR3 nucleotides are TGTGCCACCAGCAGGCGCCAGGGGGCAGGAGAGACCCAGTACTTC. This codes for CATSRRQGAGETQYF.

This clone was counted a single time. The rearrangement links TRBV4-2 to TRBJ2-3, with D uncertain. V was cut by 3 bases and J by 0 bases, with 16 bases left in between. CDR3 length: 17 residues. Germline V CDR1 and CDR2: LGHNA, YNFKEQ. CDR3 bases: TGTGCCAGCAGCCAGAAGAGAGGAGACGGAAGCACAGATACGCAGTATTTT. As protein: CASSQKRGDGSTDTQYF.

The chain recombines TRBV19 with TRBJ2-7; 8 bases are a match to TRBD1. V lost 7 bases to trimming and J lost 6 bases; unmatched junction nucleotides: 14. This CDR3 region has 15 residues. The germline CDR1 and CDR2 sequences are LNHDA and SQIVND (reference sequence). The CDR3 nucleotides read TGTGCCAGTATTACCGGGACAGGACTTCCTGGCGAGCAGTACTTC. Encoded protein: CASITGTGLPGEQYF. Together with reference TRBV19 and TRBJ2-7, the CDR3 gives the full variable domain: DGGITQSPKYLFRKEGQNVTLSCEQNLNHDAMYWYRQDPGQGLRLIYYSQIVNDFQKGDIAEGYSVSREKKESFPLTVTSAQKNPTAFYLCASITGTGLPGEQYFGPGTRLTVT.

The CDR3 reads CASSLVPGTTEAFF. The CDR3 DNA follows: TGCGCCAGCAGCTTGGTTCCGGGAACCACTGAAGCTTTCTTT. The gene calls are TRBV5-1 and TRBJ1-1; D not resolved. The CDR3 is 14 amino acids. Trimming stripped 0 bases from V and 4 bases from J, with 10 bases between. The V gene's germline CDR1 is SGHRS and CDR2 YFSETQ.

The genes are TRBV12-3 or TRBV12-4 and TRBJ1-2, with D possibly being TRBD1 (5 bases). The length of the CDR3 is 13 residues. V was cut by 3 bases and J by 7 bases, with 12 bases left in between. CDR3 residues: CASSFGGVLGYTF. CDR3 nucleotides: TGTGCCAGCAGTTTCGGGGGAGTCCTTGGCTACACCTTC.

The J gene is TRBJ2-7, the V gene TRBV29-1; a weak D match, TRBD1 (5 bases). Trimming shortened V by 6 bases and J by 0 bases, and 12 bases separated the two germline ends. The CDR3 length is 13 residues. The germline V gene has CDR1 SQVTM and CDR2 ANQGSEA. In DNA, the CDR3 is TGCAGCGTGCATCAGGGTAGCTCCTACGAGCAGTACTTC. Protein product: CSVHQGSSYEQYF.

The chain employs TRBV29-1 and TRBJ2-7, with TRBD1 matching over 8 bases. Germline CDR1 reads SQVTM; CDR2 reads ANQGSEA. This CDR3 has 12 residues. V trimming: 7 bases; J trimming: 3 bases; junction bases outside the gene matches: 5. The CDR3 DNA reads as TGCAGCGCACGGACAGGGTACTACGAGCAGTACTTC. Amino acids: CSARTGYYEQYF.

CDR3 nucleotides: TGTGCCTGGAGTATCCAAGACAGGGGGCGGCACGAGCAGTACTTC. Its protein product is CAWSIQDRGRHEQYF. The J gene is TRBJ2-7, the V gene TRBV30; 10 bases are a match to TRBD1. CDR1 is GTSNPN, CDR2 SVGIG, per germline (reference sequence). The CDR3 consists of 15 residues. J was trimmed by 5 bases and V by 2 bases; bases with no gene match: 9.

This clone appeared a few times. The rearrangement joins TRBV3-1 (or the pseudogene TRBV3-2) to TRBJ1-2, with no clear D. Germline CDR1 LGHDT, CDR2 YNNKEL (reference sequence). The CDR3 runs 14 residues. V was trimmed by 4 bases and J by 3 bases, leaving 12 bases between them. The CDR3 bases are TGTGCCAGCAGCCCCGGGAGGGTGGACTATGGCTACACCTTC. Amino acid sequence: CASSPGRVDYGYTF.

J is TRBJ1-1 and V is TRBV10-3; D unresolved. Deletions cut 4 bases from V and 4 bases from J, with 10 bases between. Per the germline V gene, CDR1 is ENHRY and CDR2 is SYGVKD. CDR3 length: 13 residues. The CDR3 coding sequence is TGTGCCATCAGTGTGGAGGGATCCACTGAAGCTTTCTTT. Protein sequence: CAISVEGSTEAFF.

This sequence joins TRBV14 and TRBJ1-1, with D possibly being TRBD1 (5 bases). Trimming stripped 4 bases from V and 1 base from J, with 16 bases between. Germline assignment: CDR1 SGHDN and CDR2 FVKESK. The CDR3 contains 16 residues. CDR3 region: CASSPFRQIGNTEAFF. The CDR3, as DNA: TGTGCCAGCAGCCCTTTTCGACAGATCGGGAACACTGAAGCTTTCTTT.

This clone was found a few times. V and J are TRBV11-2 and TRBJ2-1; D is perhaps TRBD1 (5 bases). Germline V CDR1 and CDR2: SGHAT, FQNNGV. V was shortened by 3 bases and J by 7 bases, with 10 bases between the two germline ends. The length of the CDR3 is 13 residues. For the CDR3, the DNA is TGTGCCAGCAGCTTGGGGCATGGTAATGAGCAGTTCTTC. It encodes CASSLGHGNEQFF.

This chain links TRBV18 with TRBJ1-2, with a weak D call TRBD1 (6 bases). The V and J ends lost 3 bases and 7 bases respectively, with 12 bases between them. Looked up from germline, CDR1 is KGHSH and CDR2 is LQKENI. CDR3 size: 13 residues. The CDR3 spells CASSPWTEGGYTF. The CDR3 DNA is TGTGCCAGCTCACCGTGGACAGAGGGTGGCTACACCTTC. The variable domain in full, completed from reference TRBV18 and TRBJ1-2, reads NAGVMQNPRHLVRRRGQEARLRCSPMKGHSHVYWYRQLPEEGLKFMVYLQKENIIDESGMPKERFSAEFPKEGPSILRIQQVVRGDSAAYFCASSPWTEGGYTFGSGTRLTVV.

This chain joins TRBV7-2 and TRBJ2-7; a possible D gene is TRBD2 (6 bases). Germline V gene lookup returns CDR1 SGHTA and CDR2 FQGNSA. The CDR3 covers 14 residues. The V end was cut by 3 bases, the J end by 7 bases, with 16 bases between. The CDR3: CASSFGGSGEEQYF. CDR3 DNA: TGTGCCAGCAGCTTCGGGGGATCCGGGGAGGAGCAGTACTTC.

This clone was seen a single time. In nucleotides, the CDR3 is TGTGCCACCAGCGGCAAGGACAGGGACGGTGAAAAACTGTTTTTT. Protein: CATSGKDRDGEKLFF. V and J are TRBV15 and TRBJ1-4; 8 positions agree with TRBD1. Germline CDR1 and CDR2: LNHNV and YYDKDF (reference sequence). The CDR3 sequence is 15 residues long. Trimming took 5 bases from V and 7 from J; bases not matched to a gene: 9.

This rearrangement joins TRBV18 to TRBJ2-3; 9 positions agree with TRBD2. V shed 2 bases, J shed 6 bases, and the junction held 6 bases outside the gene matches. The CDR3 covers 15 residues. The germline V gene encodes CDR1 KGHSH and CDR2 LQKENI. Here the CDR3 reads CASSPGGLAPDTQYF. The DNA for the CDR3 is TGTGCCAGCTCACCAGGGGGACTAGCACCCGATACGCAGTATTTT.

The J gene is TRBJ2-1, the V gene TRBV5-4, with TRBD2 matching 7 bases. Germline trimming cut 4 bases from V and 3 bases from J; bases unmatched to any gene: 7. The CDR3 contains 15 residues. The germline V gene has CDR1 SGHNT and CDR2 YYREEE (reference sequence). CDR3 sequence: CASSPTGLVYNEQFF. CDR3 bases: TGTGCCAGCAGCCCTACTGGACTAGTCTACAATGAGCAGTTCTTC.

The chain links TRBV27 to TRBJ1-4; TRBD1 agrees at 8 bases. Germline trimming cut 5 bases from V and 6 bases from J; bases unmatched to any gene: 8. Germline-derived CDR1 and CDR2 are MNHEY and SMNVEV (reference sequence). CDR3 length equals 15 residues. This CDR3 reads CASSISDREYEKLFF. The CDR3 nucleotides are TGTGCCAGCAGTATCTCGGACAGGGAATATGAAAAACTGTTTTTT.

This chain links TRBV5-1 with TRBJ1-2, with 11 bases aligning to TRBD1. In germline, CDR1 is SGHRS, CDR2 YFSETQ. CDR3 length equals 15 residues. Trimming took 4 bases from V and 2 from J; bases not matched to a gene: 4. The CDR3 region has the DNA TGCGCCAGCAGCACCGGGACAGGGGGGAACTATGGCTACACCTTC. It translates to CASSTGTGGNYGYTF.

The DNA of the CDR3 is TGTGCCAGCAGCTTCCAGGGTGGTGAGCAGTTCTTC. Amino acids: CASSFQGGEQFF. The V call is TRBV7-9, the J call TRBJ2-1, with a tentative D call TRBD1 (5 bases). V lost 3 bases, J lost 9 bases, and 9 bases lay in between. CDR3 length equals 12 residues. Germline V gene sequence: CDR1 SEHNR, CDR2 FQNEAQ (reference sequence).

This chain joins TRBV4-1 and TRBJ2-5; 7 bases agree with TRBD1. Trimming at V came to 1 base and at J to 2 bases, leaving 1 base not matched to a gene. The germline V gene has CDR1 MGHRA and CDR2 YSYEKL. CDR3 length: 14 amino acids. CDR3: CASSQVTGQETQYF. The CDR3 nucleotides are TGCGCCAGCAGCCAAGTGACAGGGCAAGAGACCCAGTACTTC.

This sequence joins TRBV3-1 (or the pseudogene TRBV3-2) and TRBJ2-4; D may be TRBD2 (6 bases). V was clipped by 1 base and J by 3 bases, with 10 bases between them. The germline gives CDR1 LGHDT, CDR2 YNNKEL (reference sequence). This CDR3 is 15 amino acids long. The CDR3 region has the DNA TGTGCCAGCAGCCAAGCGAGTAGCGGCAAAAACATTCAGTACTTC. Translating gives CASSQASSGKNIQYF.

The chain carries TRBV7-2 and TRBJ2-1; TRBD2 agrees at 8 bases. Germline-derived CDR1 and CDR2 are SGHTA and FQGNSA. The V gene end was trimmed by 1 base and the J gene end by 4 bases; junction bases not matched to a gene: 6. CDR3 length: 16 amino acids. In DNA, the CDR3 is TGTGCCAGCAGCTTAGATCGGACTAGCTCGTACAATGAGCAGTTCTTC. Encoded protein: CASSLDRTSSYNEQFF. The whole variable domain, filled in from reference TRBV7-2 and TRBJ2-1, reads GAGVSQSPSNKVTEKGKDVELRCDPISGHTALYWYRQSLGQGLEFLIYFQGNSAPDKSGLPSDRFSAERTGGSVSTLTIQRTQQEDSAVYLCASSLDRTSSYNEQFFGPGTRLTVL.